These 10 T cell receptor beta chains were all obtained from the same sample, sequenced in a study of chemoradiotherapy in HPV16-positive cancers. Sequencing was performed with immunoSEQ multiplex PCR; in TCRdb, only in-frame clones are kept and a portion is missing. Counted here are about 23,000 clones, about 88% occurring once; the ten biggest clones make up roughly 5%. Specimen: blood, collected from a patient who underwent chemoradiotherapy. Receptors were obtained from a human donor with HPV-associated anogenital cancer.

The chain links TRBV9 to TRBJ1-2, with TRBD1 as a possible D gene (6 bases). The germline V and J ends were trimmed by 2 bases and 3 bases, with 11 bases remaining between them. The CDR3 totals 14 residues. Per germline, CDR1 SGDLS and CDR2 YYNGEE. This CDR3 reads CASSVGAGDYGYTF. The CDR3 DNA follows: TGTGCCAGCAGCGTTGGGGCAGGGGACTATGGCTACACCTTC.

V is TRBV23-1 and J is TRBJ2-2; perhaps TRBD2 as D (6 bases). TRBV23-1 is given ORF status, its function remaining uncertain. Trimming took 0 bases from V and 2 from J, leaving 10 bases between them. The CDR3 length is 16 residues. CDR3 coding DNA: TGCGCCAGCAGTCAATCGTCGGGGGTTAACACCGGGGAGCTGTTTTTT. It yields the protein CASSQSSGVNTGELFF.

CDR3 residues: CAWNPSRQGMLNTEAFF. The DNA for the CDR3 is TGTGCCTGGAATCCTTCCAGGCAGGGAATGCTGAACACTGAAGCTTTCTTT. The V call is TRBV30, the J call TRBJ1-1, with D possibly TRBD1 on 5 matching bases. CDR3 length: 17 amino acids. Per germline, CDR1 GTSNPN and CDR2 SVGIG (reference sequence). V was pared by 4 bases and J by 0 bases, with 21 bases between.

This chain links TRBV19 with TRBJ1-5; 8 positions match TRBD1. V was clipped by 7 bases and J by 7 bases; unmatched bases: 6. The CDR3 totals 13 residues. Germline values: CDR1 LNHDA, CDR2 SQIVND (reference sequence). CDR3: CASKGQGRQPQHF. CDR3 bases: TGTGCCAGTAAAGGACAGGGACGGCAGCCCCAGCATTTT. The full variable domain, with the rest looked up from reference TRBV19 and TRBJ1-5, is DGGITQSPKYLFRKEGQNVTLSCEQNLNHDAMYWYRQDPGQGLRLIYYSQIVNDFQKGDIAEGYSVSREKKESFPLTVTSAQKNPTAFYLCASKGQGRQPQHFGDGTRLSIL.

This clone showed up just a few times. The chain employs TRBV11-3 and TRBJ2-1, with a tentative D call TRBD2 (6 bases). V was shortened by 3 bases and J by 5 bases, with 14 bases between the two germline ends. CDR3 length: 15 amino acids. The germline V gene has CDR1 SGHNT and CDR2 YENEEA. CDR3 loop: CASSLRGNRDNEQFF. The CDR3 bases are TGTGCCAGCAGCTTGCGGGGTAATCGTGACAATGAGCAGTTCTTC.

The V and J genes are TRBV9 and TRBJ2-3; D ambiguous. The CDR3 covers 13 residues. Trimming left V 0 bases short and J 5 bases short, with 7 bases between. Per the germline V gene, CDR1 is SGDLS and CDR2 is YYNGEE. The CDR3 bases are TGTGCCAGCAGCGTAGTTTCAGGAGATACGCAGTATTTT. It translates to CASSVVSGDTQYF.

The gene calls are TRBV29-1 and TRBJ2-5; 7 nucleotides line up with TRBD1. The CDR3 spans 10 residues. Germline CDR1 and CDR2: SQVTM and ANQGSEA. Trimming removed 6 bases from V and 13 bases from J; junction bases left unmatched: 8. CDR3 coding DNA: TGCAGCGTCACCGACAGGGTTCCGTACTTC. It is translated as CSVTDRVPYF.

Concerning this clone: One junction end disagrees with the germline gene, perhaps due to a read error. V usage is TRBV23-1 and J usage is TRBJ1-2, with D maybe TRBD1 (6 bases). TRBV23-1 is treated as an ORF (open reading frame) with a function not yet certain. The CDR3 contains 9 residues. The CDR3 region is CASSGDILF. CDR3 nucleotide sequence: TGCGCCAGCAGTGGGGACATCCTCTTC.

The CDR3 sequence: CASSSDKGWGNTIYF. The CDR3 DNA follows: TGTGCCAGCAGCTCCGACAAAGGGTGGGGAAACACCATATATTTT. The chain couples TRBV7-2 to TRBJ1-3; D gene ambiguous. V was clipped by 4 bases and J by 4 bases, with 14 bases between them. Germline V gene data show CDR1 as SGHTA and CDR2 as FQGNSA. CDR3 size: 15 residues.

This rearrangement joins TRBV11-2 to TRBJ1-2; 7 bases are a match to TRBD1. V trimming: 7 bases; J trimming: 1 base; junction bases outside the gene matches: 6. CDR1 and CDR2 (germline): SGHAT, FQNNGV. This CDR3 is built from 14 residues. In nucleotides, the CDR3 is TGTGCCAGCACCCAGGGGGACAGTAACTATGGCTACACCTTC. Amino acid sequence: CASTQGDSNYGYTF. Using reference TRBV11-2 and TRBJ1-2 for the parts outside the CDR3, the full variable domain is EAGVAQSPRYKIIEKRQSVAFWCNPISGHATLYWYQQILGQGPKLLIQFQNNGVVDDSQLPKDRFSAERLKGVDSTLKIQPAKLEDSAVYLCASTQGDSNYGYTFGSGTRLTVV.